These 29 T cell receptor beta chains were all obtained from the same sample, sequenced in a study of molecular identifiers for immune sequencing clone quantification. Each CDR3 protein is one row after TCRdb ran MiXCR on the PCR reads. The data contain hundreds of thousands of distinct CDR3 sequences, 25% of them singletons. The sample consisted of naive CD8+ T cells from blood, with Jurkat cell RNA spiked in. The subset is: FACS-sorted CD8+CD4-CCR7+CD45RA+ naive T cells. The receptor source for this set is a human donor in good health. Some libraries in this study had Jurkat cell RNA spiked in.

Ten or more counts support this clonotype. CDR3 loop: CSAREDRTNVPNYGYTF. The DNA for the CDR3 is TGCAGTGCTAGAGAGGACAGGACCAACGTCCCCAACTATGGCTACACCTTC. The chain employs TRBV20-1 and TRBJ1-2; TRBD1 matches at 7 bases. Germline CDR1 is DFQATT and CDR2 is SNEGSKA (reference sequence). CDR3 size: 17 residues. J gave up 2 bases and V 0 bases, and 12 bases lay outside the gene matches.

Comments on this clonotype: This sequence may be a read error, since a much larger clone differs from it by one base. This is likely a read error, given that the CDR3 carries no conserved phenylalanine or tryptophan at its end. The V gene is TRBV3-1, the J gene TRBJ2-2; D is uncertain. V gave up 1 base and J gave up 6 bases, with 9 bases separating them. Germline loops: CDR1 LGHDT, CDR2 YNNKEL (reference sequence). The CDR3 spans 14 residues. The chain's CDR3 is CASSQVYSSGELFS. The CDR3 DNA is TGTGCCAGCAGCCAAGTATATTCCTCCGGGGAGCTGTTTTCT.

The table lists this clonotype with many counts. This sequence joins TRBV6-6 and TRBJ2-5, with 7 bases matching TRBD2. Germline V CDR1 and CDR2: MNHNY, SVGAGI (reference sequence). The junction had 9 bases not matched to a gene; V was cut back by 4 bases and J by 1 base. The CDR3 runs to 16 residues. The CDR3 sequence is CASSSYVGGIQETQYF. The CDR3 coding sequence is TGTGCCAGCAGTTCCTACGTCGGGGGGATCCAAGAGACCCAGTACTTC.

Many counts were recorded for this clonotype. CDR3 sequence (DNA): TGTGCCAGCAGCGTAGAGGCGATCATGAACACTGAAGCTTTCTTT. Amino acids: CASSVEAIMNTEAFF. The gene calls are TRBV9 and TRBJ1-1, with no clear D. Per the germline V gene, CDR1 is SGDLS and CDR2 is YYNGEE. With 0 bases removed from V and 0 bases from J, the gap between germline ends came to 9 bases. CDR3 length: 15 residues.

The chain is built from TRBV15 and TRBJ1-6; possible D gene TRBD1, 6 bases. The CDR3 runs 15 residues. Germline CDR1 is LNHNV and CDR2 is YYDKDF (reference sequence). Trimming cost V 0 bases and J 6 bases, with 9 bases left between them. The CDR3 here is CATSREEGVNSPLHF. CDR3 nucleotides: TGTGCCACCAGCAGAGAGGAGGGGGTTAATTCACCCCTCCACTTT.

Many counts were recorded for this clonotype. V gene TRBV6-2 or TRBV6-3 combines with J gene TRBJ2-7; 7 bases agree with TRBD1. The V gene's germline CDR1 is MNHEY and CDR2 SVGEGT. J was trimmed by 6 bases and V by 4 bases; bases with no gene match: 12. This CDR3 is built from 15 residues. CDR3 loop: CASSSQGQRRVEQYF. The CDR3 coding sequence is TGTGCCAGCAGTTCCCAGGGACAGAGGCGGGTCGAGCAGTACTTC.

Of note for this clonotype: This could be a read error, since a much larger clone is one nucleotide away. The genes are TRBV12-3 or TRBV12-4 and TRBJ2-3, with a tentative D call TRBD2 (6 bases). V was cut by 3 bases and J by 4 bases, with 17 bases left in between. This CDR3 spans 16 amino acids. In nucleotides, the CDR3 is TGTGCCAGCAGTTTGTTAGGGGTCTCTAGCGCAGATACGCAGTATTTT. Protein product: CASSLLGVSSADTQYF.

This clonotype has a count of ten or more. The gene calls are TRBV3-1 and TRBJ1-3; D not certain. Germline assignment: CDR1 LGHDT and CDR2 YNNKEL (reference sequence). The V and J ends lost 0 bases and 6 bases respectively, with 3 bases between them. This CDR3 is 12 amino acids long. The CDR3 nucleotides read TGTGCCAGCAGCCAAGATGTAAACACCATATATTTT. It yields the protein CASSQDVNTIYF.

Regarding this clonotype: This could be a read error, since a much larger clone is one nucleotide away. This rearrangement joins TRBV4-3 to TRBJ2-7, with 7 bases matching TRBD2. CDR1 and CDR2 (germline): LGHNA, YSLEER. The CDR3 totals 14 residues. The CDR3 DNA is TGCGCCAGCAGCCAAGATAGAGGGGACTACGAGCAGTGCTTC. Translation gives CASSQDRGDYEQCF.

For the CDR3, the DNA is TGTGCCAGCAGCTTAGGCCCGTATAATCAGCCCCAGCATTTT. It encodes CASSLGPYNQPQHF. The V gene is TRBV11-2, the J gene TRBJ1-5; D is ambiguous. The germline CDR1 and CDR2 sequences are SGHAT and FQNNGV. Trimming cost V 1 base and J 4 bases, with 8 bases left between them. The CDR3 covers 14 residues.

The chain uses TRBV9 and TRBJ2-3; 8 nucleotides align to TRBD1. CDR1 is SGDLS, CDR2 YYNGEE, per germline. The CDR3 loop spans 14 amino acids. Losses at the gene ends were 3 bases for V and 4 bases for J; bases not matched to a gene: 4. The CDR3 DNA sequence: TGTGCCAGCAGCGCCACACAGGGGGCAGATACGCAGTATTTT. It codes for CASSATQGADTQYF.

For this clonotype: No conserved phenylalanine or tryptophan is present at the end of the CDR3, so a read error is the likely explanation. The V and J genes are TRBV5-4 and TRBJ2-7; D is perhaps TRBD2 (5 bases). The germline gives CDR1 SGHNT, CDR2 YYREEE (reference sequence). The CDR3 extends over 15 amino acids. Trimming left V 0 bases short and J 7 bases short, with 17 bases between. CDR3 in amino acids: CASSLDTSTPGEQYS. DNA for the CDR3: TGTGCCAGCAGCTTGGATACCTCTACTCCGGGGGAGCAGTACTCC.

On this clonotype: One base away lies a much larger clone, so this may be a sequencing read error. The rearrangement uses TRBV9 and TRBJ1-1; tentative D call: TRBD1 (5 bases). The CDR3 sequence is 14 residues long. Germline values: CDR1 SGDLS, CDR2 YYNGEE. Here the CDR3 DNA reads TGTGCCAGCAGCGTAGATGAGGGGCTTACTGAAGCTTCCTTT. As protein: CASSVDEGLTEASF.

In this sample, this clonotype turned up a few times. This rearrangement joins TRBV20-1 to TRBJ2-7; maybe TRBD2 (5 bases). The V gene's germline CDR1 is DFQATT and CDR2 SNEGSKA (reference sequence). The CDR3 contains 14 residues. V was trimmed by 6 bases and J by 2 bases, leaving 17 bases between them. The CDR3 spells CSAGEHIRPYEQYF. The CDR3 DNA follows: TGCAGTGCCGGGGAACATATTCGCCCCTACGAGCAGTACTTC.

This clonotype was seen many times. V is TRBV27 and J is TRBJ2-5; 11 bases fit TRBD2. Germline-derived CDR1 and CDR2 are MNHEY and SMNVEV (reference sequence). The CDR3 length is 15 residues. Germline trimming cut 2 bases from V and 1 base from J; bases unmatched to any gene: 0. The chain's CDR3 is CASSLLAGGQETQYF. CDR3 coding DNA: TGTGCCAGCAGTTTACTAGCGGGGGGCCAAGAGACCCAGTACTTC.

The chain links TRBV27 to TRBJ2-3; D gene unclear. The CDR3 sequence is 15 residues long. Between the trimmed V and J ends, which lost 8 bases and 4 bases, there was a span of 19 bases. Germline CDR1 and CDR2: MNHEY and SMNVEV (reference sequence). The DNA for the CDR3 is TGTGCCAGCGGGCAACTTTTGTCGTCTTCAGATACGCAGTATTTT. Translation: CASGQLLSSSDTQYF.

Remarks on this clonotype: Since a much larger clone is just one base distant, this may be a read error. The chain's CDR3 is CASSYWQINQRQHF. The CDR3 DNA reads as TGTGCCAGCAGTTACTGGCAGATCAATCAGCGCCAGCATTTT. This chain connects TRBV6-8 to TRBJ1-5, with D unclear. The germline V gene has CDR1 MNHGY and CDR2 SAAAGT. The CDR3 has 14 amino acids.

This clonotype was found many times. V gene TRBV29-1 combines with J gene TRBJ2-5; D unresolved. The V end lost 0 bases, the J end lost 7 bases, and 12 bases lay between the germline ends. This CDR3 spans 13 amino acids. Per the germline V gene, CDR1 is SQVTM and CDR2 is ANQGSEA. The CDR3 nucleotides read TGCAGCGTTGAAGACAGGACCCCGGGGACCCAGTACTTC. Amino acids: CSVEDRTPGTQYF.

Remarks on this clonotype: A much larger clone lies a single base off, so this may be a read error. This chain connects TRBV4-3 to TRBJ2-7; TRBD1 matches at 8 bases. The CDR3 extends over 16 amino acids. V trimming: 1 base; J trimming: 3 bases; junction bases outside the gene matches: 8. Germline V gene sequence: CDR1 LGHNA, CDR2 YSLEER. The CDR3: CASSQVSRTGHYEQYF. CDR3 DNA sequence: TGCGCCAGCAGCCAAGTTTCCAGGACAGGGCACTACGAGCAGTACTTC.

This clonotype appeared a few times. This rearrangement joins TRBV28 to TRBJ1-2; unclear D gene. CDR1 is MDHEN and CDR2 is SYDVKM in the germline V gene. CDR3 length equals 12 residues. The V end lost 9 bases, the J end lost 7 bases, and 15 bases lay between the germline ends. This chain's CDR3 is CASSQIYGGYTF. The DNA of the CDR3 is TGTGCCAGTTCCCAAATTTACGGTGGCTACACCTTC.

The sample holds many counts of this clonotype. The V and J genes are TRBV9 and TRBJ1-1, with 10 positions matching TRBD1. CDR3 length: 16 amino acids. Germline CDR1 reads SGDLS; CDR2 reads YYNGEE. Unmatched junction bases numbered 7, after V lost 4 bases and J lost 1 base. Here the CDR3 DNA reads TGTGCCAGCAGCTTAGACAGGGGGCTCGAGAACACTGAAGCTTTCTTT. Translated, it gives CASSLDRGLENTEAFF.

CDR3 sequence: CASSIKVTGELFF. CDR3 DNA sequence: TGTGCCAGTAGTATCAAGGTCACCGGGGAGCTGTTTTTT. The chain uses TRBV19 and TRBJ2-2; D gene unclear. Germline V lookup: CDR1 LNHDA, CDR2 SQIVND (reference sequence). The ends were cut back, 3 bases at V and 4 bases at J, with 6 bases in the middle. CDR3 length: 13 residues. Full variable domain (outside the CDR3, taken from reference TRBV19 and TRBJ2-2): DGGITQSPKYLFRKEGQNVTLSCEQNLNHDAMYWYRQDPGQGLRLIYYSQIVNDFQKGDIAEGYSVSREKKESFPLTVTSAQKNPTAFYLCASSIKVTGELFFGEGSRLTVL.

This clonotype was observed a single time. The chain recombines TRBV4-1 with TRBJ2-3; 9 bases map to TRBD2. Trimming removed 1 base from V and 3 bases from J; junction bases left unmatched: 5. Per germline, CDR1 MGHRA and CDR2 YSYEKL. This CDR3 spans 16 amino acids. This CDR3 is CASSQVMSGGTDTQYF. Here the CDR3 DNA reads TGCGCCAGCAGCCAAGTGATGAGCGGGGGGACAGATACGCAGTATTTT.

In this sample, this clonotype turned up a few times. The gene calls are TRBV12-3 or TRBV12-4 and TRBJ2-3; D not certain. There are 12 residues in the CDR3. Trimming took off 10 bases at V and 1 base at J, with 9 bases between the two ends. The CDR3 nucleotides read TGTGCCAATGGCCTCGGCACAGATACGCAGTATTTT. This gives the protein CANGLGTDTQYF.

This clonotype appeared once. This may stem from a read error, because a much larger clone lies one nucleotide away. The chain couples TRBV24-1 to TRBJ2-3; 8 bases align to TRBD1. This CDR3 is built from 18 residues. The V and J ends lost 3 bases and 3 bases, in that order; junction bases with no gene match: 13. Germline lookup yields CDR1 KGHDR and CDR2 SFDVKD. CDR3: CATSDPIPWTGLTDTQYF. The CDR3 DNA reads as TGTGCCACCAGTGATCCAATCCCCTGGACAGGGTTGACAGATACGCAGTATTTT.

For the CDR3, the DNA is TGTGCCAGCAGCCCCAGGGGGGGGGCTCTCGAGCAGTACTTC. Amino acid sequence: CASSPRGGALEQYF. The chain recombines TRBV7-2 with TRBJ2-7, with D possibly called TRBD1 or TRBD2 (7 bases each). With 5 bases removed from V and 6 bases from J, the gap between germline ends came to 17 bases. This CDR3 has 14 amino acids. Germline CDR1 reads SGHTA; CDR2 reads FQGNSA.

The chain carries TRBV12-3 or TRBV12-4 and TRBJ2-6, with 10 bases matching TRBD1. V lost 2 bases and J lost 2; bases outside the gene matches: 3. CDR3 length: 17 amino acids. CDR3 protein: CASSLSGTGAGANVLTF. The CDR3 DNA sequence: TGTGCCAGCAGTTTAAGCGGGACAGGGGCTGGGGCCAACGTCCTGACTTTC.

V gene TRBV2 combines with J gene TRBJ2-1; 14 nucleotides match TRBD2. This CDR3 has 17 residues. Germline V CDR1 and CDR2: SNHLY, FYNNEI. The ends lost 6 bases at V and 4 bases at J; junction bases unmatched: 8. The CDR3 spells CASRGTSGGTGYNEQFF. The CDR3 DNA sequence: TGTGCCAGCAGGGGGACTAGCGGGGGCACGGGGTACAATGAGCAGTTCTTC.

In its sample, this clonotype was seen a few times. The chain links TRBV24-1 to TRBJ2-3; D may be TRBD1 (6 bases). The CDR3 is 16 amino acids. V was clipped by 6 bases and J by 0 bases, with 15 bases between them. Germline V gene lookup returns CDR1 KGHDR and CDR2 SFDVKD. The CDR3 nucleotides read TGTGCCACCAGTAGAACAGCAGGGGCTAGCACAGATACGCAGTATTTT. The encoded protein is CATSRTAGASTDTQYF.